Described below is a single T cell receptor beta chain sequence and its context. Its specific antigen is unknown. There are no base qualities to consult, and no much larger clone falls within one base. The CDR3 regions of human TCRbeta chains were analyzed by immunosequencing. On the authors' methods: TCRs in the repertoires were compared against a reference library of SARS-CoV-2-specific TCRs that had been generated with the MIRA antigen-specificity platform. Breadth meant the fraction of unique TCRs that were SARS-CoV-2-associated, whereas depth meant the fraction of total T cells that were SARS-CoV-2-associated. Using the MIRA data, every spike-specific TCR was mapped to the spike region that the TCR reacted to and assigned to either a CD4 or a CD8 class. Log10-transformed breadth and depth values were compared by one-way ANOVA with Sidak's multiple comparisons tests. The clones in this table, taken by TCRdb from immuneACCESS, are in-frame only. Not every clone is retained; where verified, under half of the shortfall comes from an unresolved V gene, and the cause of the rest is unknown. That table gives V, J and clone size, and the DNA gave D and trimming. Present in this sample are about 200,000 clones, around 90% of which were seen just once. The top ten constitute about 7.2% of the sample.

These data are taken from a study of T cell responses to AZD1222 COVID-19 vaccine (dated by TCRdb to 2020 to 2022). Background for the entire study: Because spike-specific TCR depth and breadth did not differ between the two schedules, AZD1222 recipients who got a second dose at roughly 4 weeks were pooled with those who got a second dose at roughly 12 weeks. TCR sequencing covered roughly 230 trial participants: some 210 given two doses of AZD1222 and 26 given two doses of MenACWY control vaccine. Enrollment into the trials was organized by age into subgroups of 18-55, 56-69 and 70-plus years, and those subgroups contained roughly 150, 30 and 60 TCR-sequenced participants, respectively. Broader findings and caveats from the paper: Epitopes outside the regions mutated in the B.1.351 and B.1.1.7 variants were reportedly recognized by nearly half of the unique spike-specific TCRs. The whole spike protein was spanned by vaccine-associated CD4 TCRs, and dominant responses were seen in regions 160-218 and 743-854. In the small 56-69-year group, the increase in depth fell short of significance, most likely because of low power. Participants were mostly white British, with more females than males. The authors suggested clonal diversity may have been underestimated. After two AZD1222 doses, spike-specific TCR breadth and depth were significantly higher than at day 0 and than in MenACWY recipients. Conclusions about previously exposed vaccinees are limited because only a handful of AZD1222 recipients were SARS-CoV-2 seropositive at baseline. No day 14 peak-response samples were available, so repertoires were characterized only after the peak T cell response.

The germline ends are 12 bases apart after V is trimmed by 3 bases and J by 3 bases. The CDR3 measures 15 amino acids from cysteine to phenylalanine. Of the read, only the CDR3 DNA is kept; its 45 bases are in frame from base 1. The germline V gene supplies CDR1 WSHSY and CDR2 SAAADI. The label giving this sample's time point can be read as: baseline before first vaccination. The vaccinee samples were drawn from two UK trials, COV001 and COV002, one of which was a single-blind randomized controlled phase 2/3 trial testing AZD1222 (ChAdOx1 nCoV-19) in healthy adults. For TCRbeta chain sequencing, PBMC samples were collected from trial participants at day 0 and at day 28 after the second dose.

The sequences come from peripheral blood, collected on day 0 of AZD1222 vaccination. The chain uses TRBV10-2 and TRBJ1-5; perhaps TRBD1 is the D gene, with 6 bases matching. The sequence was obtained from an adult in good health. The nucleotides read TGCGCCAGCAGTGACCCAGGGGATATCAATCAGCCCCAGCATTTT. It is translated as CASSDPGDINQPQHF.